These T cell receptor beta chains were read from a single sample in a study of cytomegalovirus exposure and HLA in healthy donors. The protocol was immunoSEQ multiplex PCR, while the TCRdb copy is restricted to in-frame clones and leaves out a portion. The sample records 99,000 or so clones, more than 60% being singletons. Sample: PBMCs. The receptors originated from a man aged 60 to 69 in good health and CMV-seropositive. Both conserved end residues are part of each CDR3. A D gene is named only where the DNA matches it firmly. Rows may omit the clone size; those that give it use once, few, many or a size class.

size: -
J: TRBJ2-2
D: TRBD1
V: TRBV5-4
length: 14
DNA: TGTGCCAGCAGCGTCAGACAGGGGGCCGGGGAGCTGTTTTTT
CDR3: CASSVRQGAGELFF

size: -
J: TRBJ2-4
D: -
V: TRBV29-1
length: 12
DNA: TGCAGCGTTCTTTGGGGAGGGGGCATTCAGTACTTC
CDR3: CSVLWGGGIQYF

size: -
J: TRBJ1-3
D: TRBD1
V: TRBV30
length: 13
DNA: TGTGCCTGTACAGGGGCCTCTGGAAACACCATATATTTT
CDR3: CACTGASGNTIYF

size: few
J: TRBJ2-1
D: TRBD1
V: TRBV5-5
length: 17
DNA: TGTGCCAGCAGCTTGGTCCCCGGGGGACAGGGCTACAATGAGCAGTTCTTC
CDR3: CASSLVPGGQGYNEQFF

size: -
J: TRBJ2-1
D: TRBD1
V: TRBV5-6
length: 14
DNA: TGTGCCAGCAGCTGGGGGACAGGGGACAATGGGCAGTTCTTC
CDR3: CASSWGTGDNGQFF

size: -
J: TRBJ2-4
D: -
V: TRBV6-1
length: 15
DNA: TGTGCCAGCAGATACGAGGGCCCCGGCCGGAACATTCAGTACTTC
CDR3: CASRYEGPGRNIQYF

size: -
J: TRBJ1-1
D: -
V: TRBV27
length: 14
DNA: TGTGCCAGCAGGGTCATGGGGACAACCACTGAAGCTTTCTTT
CDR3: CASRVMGTTTEAFF

size: -
J: TRBJ2-5
D: TRBD2
V: TRBV18
length: 16
DNA: TGTGCCAGCTCACCATTAGGAGCGGGGGCACAAGAGACCCAGTACTTC
CDR3: CASSPLGAGAQETQYF

size: -
J: TRBJ2-5
D: TRBD1
V: TRBV18
length: 15
DNA: TGTGCCAGCTCGCAGAGGACAGGGTGGGAAGAGACCCAGTACTTC
CDR3: CASSQRTGWEETQYF

size: -
J: TRBJ2-7
D: TRBD1
V: TRBV10-3
length: 15
DNA: TGTGCCATCAGTGATGCCGGGACAGGTTCTTACGAGCAGTACTTC
CDR3: CAISDAGTGSYEQYF

size: -
J: TRBJ2-7
D: TRBD1
V: TRBV7-3
length: 13
DNA: TGTGCCAGCAGCAAACGGACAGGGAACGAGCAGTACTTC
CDR3: CASSKRTGNEQYF

size: -
J: TRBJ2-7
D: TRBD1
V: TRBV11-2
length: 15
DNA: TGTGCCAGCAGCCGATACAGGGACAGGGGGTACGAGCAGTACTTC
CDR3: CASSRYRDRGYEQYF

size: -
J: TRBJ2-7
D: -
V: TRBV18
length: 14
DNA: TGTGCCAGCTCACCAGGGGGGACCACCTACGAGCAGTACTTC
CDR3: CASSPGGTTYEQYF

size: -
J: TRBJ1-3
D: -
V: TRBV4-1
length: 14
DNA: TGCGCCAGCAGCCACCCTTTCTCTGGAAACACCATATATTTT
CDR3: CASSHPFSGNTIYF

size: -
J: TRBJ2-7
D: -
V: TRBV28
length: 14
DNA: TGTGCCAGCACCCCAGCCGGGGTAGTATCCGAGCAGTACTTC
CDR3: CASTPAGVVSEQYF

size: -
J: TRBJ2-1
D: TRBD2
V: TRBV4-1
length: 18
DNA: TGCGCCAGCAGCCAGGGAGCGGAGGGGACTAGCACCCCCAATGAGCAGTTCTTC
CDR3: CASSQGAEGTSTPNEQFF

size: once
J: TRBJ2-3
D: TRBD2
V: TRBV19
length: 16
DNA: TGTGCCAGTAGTACCAGCGGGGGGTCTAGCACAGATACGCAGTATTTT
CDR3: CASSTSGGSSTDTQYF

size: once
J: TRBJ1-2
D: TRBD1
V: TRBV30
length: 13
DNA: TGTGCCGGACTACCCGGGACAGTCTATGGCTACACCTTC
CDR3: CAGLPGTVYGYTF

size: -
J: TRBJ1-2
D: -
V: TRBV19
length: 15
DNA: TGTGCCAGTAGTATTAATTGGAGGAAGGACTATGGCTACACCTTC
CDR3: CASSINWRKDYGYTF

size: -
J: TRBJ1-5
D: TRBD1
V: TRBV6-1
length: 14
DNA: TGTGCCAGCAGTGAGACAGGGGTCGGTCAGCCCCAGCATTTT
CDR3: CASSETGVGQPQHF

size: -
J: TRBJ2-7
D: TRBD1
V: TRBV25-1
length: 13
DNA: TGTGCCAGCAGAAAGGGGGCGATTGGTGAGCAGTACTTC
CDR3: CASRKGAIGEQYF

size: -
J: TRBJ1-1
D: TRBD1
V: TRBV27
length: 15
DNA: TGTGCCAGCGTAGGGGGCCCTGGGGTGGGCACTGAAGCTTTCTTT
CDR3: CASVGGPGVGTEAFF

size: -
J: TRBJ1-1
D: -
V: TRBV19
length: 14
DNA: TGTGCCAGTAGCATACAGGCGTCGGGAACTGAAGCTTTCTTT
CDR3: CASSIQASGTEAFF

size: -
J: TRBJ2-5
D: -
V: TRBV7-9
length: 15
DNA: TGTGCCAGCAGCTTACGTGGGGGCCTTCAAGAGACCCAGTACTTC
CDR3: CASSLRGGLQETQYF

size: few
J: TRBJ2-7
D: -
V: TRBV29-1
length: 13
DNA: TGCAGCGTTGAAGAGGGCAACTCCTACGAGCAGTACTTC
CDR3: CSVEEGNSYEQYF

size: -
J: TRBJ2-7
D: TRBD1
V: TRBV7-9
length: 14
DNA: TGTGCCAGCAGCTGGGGGACAGGGCCCTACGAGCAGTACTTC
CDR3: CASSWGTGPYEQYF

size: -
J: TRBJ2-7
D: TRBD1
V: TRBV9
length: 16
DNA: TGTGCCAGCAGCGTAGCTCCAGACAGGGCCGTGTACGAGCAGTACTTC
CDR3: CASSVAPDRAVYEQYF

size: -
J: TRBJ2-3
D: TRBD2
V: TRBV19
length: 14
DNA: TGTGCCAGTAAGCAAGCGGGGCTTGAAGATACGCAGTATTTT
CDR3: CASKQAGLEDTQYF

size: -
J: TRBJ2-1
D: TRBD1
V: TRBV28
length: 15
DNA: TGTGCCAGCAGGGAGACAGGGCTAGTCAGGGGTGAGCAGTTCTTC
CDR3: CASRETGLVRGEQFF

size: once
J: TRBJ1-4
D: TRBD1
V: TRBV19
length: 16
DNA: TGTGCCAGTAATCCCGGGGCAGGGGGGCCGGCAGAAAAACTGTTTTTT
CDR3: CASNPGAGGPAEKLFF

size: few
J: TRBJ2-2
D: TRBD1
V: TRBV19
length: 15
DNA: TGTGCCAGTAGTATGGGGCAGGGGGCGGACGGGGAGCTGTTTTTT
CDR3: CASSMGQGADGELFF

size: -
J: TRBJ1-3
D: TRBD1
V: TRBV7-9
length: 16
DNA: TGTGCCAGCAGCTTAGGGGACAGGGTAACGGGAAACACCATATATTTT
CDR3: CASSLGDRVTGNTIYF

size: -
J: TRBJ1-6
D: -
V: TRBV10-3
length: 15
DNA: TGTGCCATCAGTGCACAGCAAGGATTTAATTCACCCCTCCACTTT
CDR3: CAISAQQGFNSPLHF

size: -
J: TRBJ2-3
D: TRBD1
V: TRBV6-6
length: 13
DNA: TGTGCCAGCGGGACAGGGGCCACAGATACGCAGTATTTT
CDR3: CASGTGATDTQYF

size: -
J: TRBJ1-1
D: -
V: TRBV5-4
length: 13
DNA: TGTGCCAGCAGCCCAGGGGATAACACTGAAGCTTTCTTT
CDR3: CASSPGDNTEAFF

size: once
J: TRBJ1-3
D: -
V: TRBV9
length: 11
DNA: TGTGCCAGCCGCTCTGGAAACACCATATATTTT
CDR3: CASRSGNTIYF

size: -
J: TRBJ1-6
D: TRBD1
V: TRBV9
length: 16
DNA: TGTGCCAGCAGCGTGGGGACAGGGGAGCATAATTCACCCCTCCACTTT
CDR3: CASSVGTGEHNSPLHF